This T cell receptor (beta chain) derives from a study of cytomegalovirus exposure and HLA in healthy donors. Study summary: In a previous analysis, 110 million or so unique TCR beta sequences were found from 170 million or so T cells.

Turning to this clone: Its antigen is as yet unknown.

Findings and limits, study-wide: About 90% or about 30% of the time was how often most TCR beta V segments were productive, according to an earlier analysis.

V gave up 0 bases and J gave up 8 bases, with 11 bases separating them. The CDR3 has 14 residues. Germline CDR1 is KGHSH and CDR2 is LQKENI. Primers for the PCR totalled 60 Vbeta and 13 Jbeta. The table came from immunoSEQ multiplex PCR; TCRdb's copy has only in-frame clones and leaves some out. The sample contains 120,000 or so clones, over 75% of which appear only once. The chain uses TRBV18 and TRBJ2-1; perhaps TRBD2 as D (5 bases). Sequenced material: PBMCs. The receptor comes from a man aged 30 to 45 in good health and CMV-seronegative. The CDR3 loop reads CASSPPTLADEQFF. The CDR3 DNA sequence: TGTGCCAGCTCACCACCGACGCTAGCCGATGAGCAGTTCTTC.